These 3 T cell receptor beta chains came from one sample sequenced in a study of blood T cell repertoires in COVID-19. TCRdb's table, derived via immunoSEQ multiplex PCR, lists solely in-frame clones and lacks some. In the table there are some 250,000 clones, over 75% of which are singletons. Sequenced sample: peripheral blood. These receptors were obtained from a human donor in a cohort sampled during active COVID-19.

CDR3 coding DNA: TGTGCCAGCAGCCCCGGGACAGGCCTCCATCAGCCCCAGCATTTT. Its translation is CASSPGTGLHQPQHF. The genes are TRBV5-6 and TRBJ1-5; 8 positions agree with TRBD1. There are 15 residues in the CDR3. Trimming removed 4 bases from V and 5 bases from J; junction bases left unmatched: 8. Per the germline V gene, CDR1 is SGHDT and CDR2 is YYEEEE.

This rearrangement joins TRBV5-4 to TRBJ1-1, with 7 bases lining up with TRBD1. In germline, CDR1 is SGHNT, CDR2 YYREEE (reference sequence). J was trimmed by 1 base and V by 4 bases; bases with no gene match: 4. The CDR3 is 14 residues long. CDR3 sequence: CASSGDSWNTEAFF. DNA of the CDR3: TGTGCCAGCAGCGGGGACAGCTGGAACACTGAAGCTTTCTTT.

The chain employs TRBV19 and TRBJ2-3; TRBD2 matches at 12 bases. Trimming removed 5 bases from V and 0 bases from J; junction bases left unmatched: 9. Germline CDR1 LNHDA, CDR2 SQIVND (reference sequence). The CDR3 runs 18 residues. CDR3 sequence (DNA): TGTGCCAGTAGTCGACTAGCGGGAGTACCCCCTAGCACAGATACGCAGTATTTT. It yields the protein CASSRLAGVPPSTDTQYF.